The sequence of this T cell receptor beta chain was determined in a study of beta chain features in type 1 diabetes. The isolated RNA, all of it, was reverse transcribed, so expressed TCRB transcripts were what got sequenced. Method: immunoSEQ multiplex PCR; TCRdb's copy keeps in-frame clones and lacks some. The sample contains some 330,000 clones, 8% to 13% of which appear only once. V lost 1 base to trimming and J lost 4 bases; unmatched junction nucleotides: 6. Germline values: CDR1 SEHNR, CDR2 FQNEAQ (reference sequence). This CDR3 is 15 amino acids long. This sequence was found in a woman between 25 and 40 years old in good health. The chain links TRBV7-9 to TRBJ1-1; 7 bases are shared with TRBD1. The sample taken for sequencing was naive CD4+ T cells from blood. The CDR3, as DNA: TGTGCCAGCAGCTTAGGACAGGGTATCGGCACTGAAGCTTTCTTT. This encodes CASSLGQGIGTEAFF.